A selection of T cell receptor beta chains follows, all from one sample in a study of blood T cells in healthy people across ages. TCRdb itself ran the 5' RACE reads through MiXCR, one entry per CDR3 protein. Of around 800,000 distinct CDR3 sequences in the sample, 35% to 50% were seen once. The sample was blood. These receptors came from an older man in good health. Each CDR3 is given with its conserved first and last residue. A D gene is named only where the DNA matches it firmly. A row's size may be missing; if present it is once, few, many or a size class.

clone_size | j_call | v_call | d_call | cdr3_nt | cdr3_aa
NA | TRBJ2-3 | TRBV10-2 | TRBD2 | TGCGCCATCGGGACTAGCGGGAAAGATACGCGGTATTTT | CAIGTSGKDTRYF
few | TRBJ2-3 | TRBV5-1 | NA | TGCGCCAGCAGCTTGGAGGGGCCGACTCTCACAGATACGCAGTATTTT | CASSLEGPTLTDTQYF
NA | TRBJ2-1 | TRBV11-2 | TRBD1 | TGTGCCAGCAGCCTACAGGGGGCCAAAGGAGAGACCCAGTTCTTC | CASSLQGAKGETQFF
once | TRBJ2-7 | TRBV12-3/TRBV12-4 | TRBD2 | TGTGCCAGCAGTTTAACTAAAGGACTAGTTGACGAGCAGTACTTC | CASSLTKGLVDEQYF
NA | TRBJ2-7 | TRBV5-4 | TRBD2 | TGTGCCAGCAGGGTCGGGACTAGCGGGATGTACGAGCAGTACTTC | CASRVGTSGMYEQYF
NA | TRBJ2-3 | TRBV20-1 | NA | TGCAGTGGACTGAGCTCCTTTGGCACACATACGCAGTATTTT | CSGLSSFGTHTQYF
NA | TRBJ1-1 | TRBV4-3 | NA | TGCGCCAGCAGCCAAGTTCTCACTCCGGGGGTGAACACTGAAGCTTTCTTT | CASSQVLTPGVNTEAFF
NA | TRBJ1-1 | TRBV20-1 | TRBD1 | TGCAGTGCCCCTTTTCGGACAGGGGGCAGGGACACGGAAGCTTTCTTT | CSAPFRTGGRDTEAFF
NA | TRBJ2-3 | TRBV9 | TRBD2 | TGTGCCAGCAGCGGATCTAGCGGTACGCAGTATTTT | CASSGSSGTQYF
NA | TRBJ2-3 | TRBV28 | NA | TGTGCCAGCAGTACGACAGGCCAGACTAGCACAGATACGCAGTATTTT | CASSTTGQTSTDTQYF
NA | TRBJ2-3 | TRBV20-1 | NA | TGCAGTGCTCGGCTAACCACAGATACGCAGTATTTT | CSARLTTDTQYF
NA | TRBJ2-3 | TRBV11-1 | NA | TGTGCCAGCAGCGAAACGGGTCCTGCGCAGTATTTT | CASSETGPAQYF
NA | TRBJ2-5 | TRBV20-1 | NA | TGCAGTGCTAGAAAGACGGAAGGGCCTTTGGAGACCCAGTACTTC | CSARKTEGPLETQYF
NA | TRBJ1-1 | TRBV7-2 | NA | TGTGCCAGCAGCCCGTTTATGGGTGAAGCTTTCTTT | CASSPFMGEAFF
NA | TRBJ2-5 | TRBV4-3 | TRBD1 | TGCGCCAGCAGCCCGGACCGGACAGGGCAAGAGACCCAGTACTTC | CASSPDRTGQETQYF
few | TRBJ2-1 | TRBV5-6 | NA | TGTGCCAGCAGCTTGTCAAGCGGAGCTGTTATCAATGAGCAGTTCTTC | CASSLSSGAVINEQFF
NA | TRBJ2-3 | TRBV20-1 | NA | TGCAGTGCTAGGGTTGCACGATCCACAGATACGCAGTATTTT | CSARVARSTDTQYF
NA | TRBJ1-5 | TRBV7-2 | TRBD1 | TGTGCCGGCAGCTTAGCCCCCGGACAGGGTTCATGGCAGCCCCAGCATTTT | CAGSLAPGQGSWQPQHF
NA | TRBJ1-3 | TRBV12-3/TRBV12-4 | TRBD1 | TGTGCCAGCAGTTTCGGACGGGACAGGGATTTCACCATATATTTT | CASSFGRDRDFTIYF
NA | TRBJ2-5 | TRBV11-3 | TRBD2 | TGTGCCAGCAGCCCCGGGGGGATCCAAGAGACCCAGTACTTC | CASSPGGIQETQYF
NA | TRBJ2-5 | TRBV9 | NA | TGTGCCAGCAGCGGCGAGACCCCGGGGGAGACCCAGTACTTC | CASSGETPGETQYF